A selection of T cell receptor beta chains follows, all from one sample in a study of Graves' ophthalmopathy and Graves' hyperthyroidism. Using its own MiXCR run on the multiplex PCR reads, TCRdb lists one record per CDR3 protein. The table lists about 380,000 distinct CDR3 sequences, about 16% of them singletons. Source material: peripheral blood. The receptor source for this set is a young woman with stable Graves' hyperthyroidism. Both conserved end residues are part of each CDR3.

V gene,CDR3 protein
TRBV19,CASSSWDGSHGYTF
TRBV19,CGSGGGQNRANTGELFF
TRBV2,CASTYTGGNNYGYTF
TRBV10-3,CAISGGPYEQYF
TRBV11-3,CASSTSDRPGQPQHF
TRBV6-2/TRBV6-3,CASTSPLADYSYEQYF
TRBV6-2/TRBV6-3,CASSGGKGQPQHF
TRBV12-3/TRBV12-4,CASREFAGYTEAFF
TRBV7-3,CASSASGGARETQYF
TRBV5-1,CASSLVASRQIYGYTF
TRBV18,CASSPPVGYGYTF
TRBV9,CASSGDRSGQETQYF
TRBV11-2,CASSLETAARAYEQYF
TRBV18,CASSPLGWGLNTEAFF
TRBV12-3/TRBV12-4,CASSWTGGAVGYTF
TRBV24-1,CATSRAGTGELFF
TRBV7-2,CASSPYTYGYTF
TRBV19,CASSFDIFGYTF
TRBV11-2,CASSHGQGSWLGNTIYF
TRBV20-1,CSARKATQGWLNF
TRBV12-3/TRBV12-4,CASSLGIAQYF
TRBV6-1,CASRLDDGTEAFF
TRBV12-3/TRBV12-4,CASSSWTVPKETQYF
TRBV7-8,CASSLGLGANTGELFF
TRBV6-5,CASSYSAGPRSGNTIYF
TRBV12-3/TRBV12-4,CASSSLGQPLNLLF
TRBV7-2,CASSTPTGGGYTF
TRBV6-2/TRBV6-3,CASSYSVRDREREKLFF
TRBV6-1,CASSESHSQRIQYF
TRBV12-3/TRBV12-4,CASLLTGGLTNYGYTF
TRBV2,CASSEDGLTYGYTF
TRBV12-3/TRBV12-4,CASSLTPLWGSTEAFF
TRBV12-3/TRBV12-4,CASSPDMVYEQYF
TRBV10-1,CASSAGPSTRQYF
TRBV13,CASSLKTGQSSYEQYF
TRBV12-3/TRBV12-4,CASSFGAPNGQETQYF
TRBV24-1,CATSGWGGDQPQHF
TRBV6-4,CASTKAWDFLSSYEQYF
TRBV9,CASSVGRAASLSGNTIYF
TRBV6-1,CASSPPGLFSNQPQHF
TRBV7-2,CASSPAYTDTQYF
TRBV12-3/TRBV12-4,CASSLKGNGYTF
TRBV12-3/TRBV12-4,CASSLFEGVNSEAFF
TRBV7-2,CASSVRGGQPQHF
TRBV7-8,CASSHRATEAFF
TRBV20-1,CSASPGMGHGGYQPQHF
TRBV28,CASSYFQGPYGYTF
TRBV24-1,CATKERGRDTQYF
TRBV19,CASSILGSNTEAFF
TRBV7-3,CASSLQSGAAGELFF
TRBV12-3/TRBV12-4,CASENQGYYGYTF
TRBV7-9,CASSSREKGRETQYF
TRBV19,CASSIGLAARETQYF